Listed below are T cell receptor beta chains from one sample, sequenced in a study of T cell responses to AZD1222 COVID-19 vaccine. The data were produced by immunoSEQ multiplex PCR, yet TCRdb's version contains in-frame clones alone and is incomplete. This table has some 250,000 clones, 90% to 95% appearing once. The sequencing here drew on peripheral blood, taken 28 days after the second AZD1222 dose. Source of these receptors: an adult who received the AZD1222 COVID-19 vaccine. CDR3s include the opening cysteine and the closing phenylalanine or tryptophan. The order of the fields is V gene, J gene, D gene, CDR3 protein, CDR3 DNA. D genes are given only for firm matches.

TRBV4-3	TRBJ2-7	-	CASSPRGSSYEQYF	TGCGCCAGCAGCCCCAGGGGAAGCTCCTACGAGCAGTACTTC
TRBV9	TRBJ1-3	TRBD1	CASSASGGSGNTIYF	TGTGCCAGCAGCGCATCAGGGGGCTCTGGAAACACCATATATTTT
TRBV4-1	TRBJ2-7	TRBD2	CASSQLVSGDYEQYF	TGCGCCAGCAGCCAATTGGTTAGCGGGGACTACGAGCAGTACTTC
TRBV28	TRBJ1-2	-	CASSPFRSSKSYGYTF	TGTGCCAGCAGCCCTTTTAGGTCCAGTAAGAGCTATGGCTACACCTTC
TRBV7-2	TRBJ2-3	-	CASRELGARDTQYF	TGTGCCAGCAGGGAGTTGGGGGCCAGGGATACGCAGTATTTT
TRBV19	TRBJ2-7	-	CASSIGGLTYEQYF	TGTGCCAGTAGTATAGGAGGTCTTACCTACGAGCAGTACTTC
TRBV11-1	TRBJ2-5	-	CASSLAGGETQYF	TGTGCCAGCAGCTTAGCAGGGGGTGAGACCCAGTACTTC
TRBV9	TRBJ1-3	-	CASSPRGPGNTIYF	TGTGCCAGCAGCCCCCGGGGGCCCGGAAACACCATATATTTT
TRBV9	TRBJ1-2	TRBD1	CASSTGTGMVYTF	TGTGCCAGCAGCACCGGGACAGGGATGGTCTACACCTTC
TRBV7-2	TRBJ1-2	TRBD1	CASSSATSTGGGGYTF	TGTGCCAGCAGCTCCGCGACCTCTACAGGGGGCGGTGGCTACACCTTC
TRBV5-1	TRBJ1-6	-	CASSPRDTPNSPLHF	TGCGCCAGCAGCCCCCGGGACACTCCTAATTCACCCCTCCACTTT
TRBV5-1	TRBJ2-3	-	CASSLAGLTDTQYF	TGCGCCAGCAGCTTGGCAGGACTCACAGATACGCAGTATTTT
TRBV2	TRBJ2-2	-	CASTRGWTVGELFF	TGTGCCAGCACTCGGGGCTGGACGGTCGGGGAGCTGTTTTTT
TRBV7-6	TRBJ1-4	-	CASSFLFSGENEKLFF	TGTGCCAGCAGCTTTCTTTTCTCGGGTGAAAATGAAAAACTGTTTTTT
TRBV5-5	TRBJ2-3	TRBD2	CASSLGLAGAADTQYF	TGTGCCAGCAGCTTGGGGCTAGCGGGAGCGGCAGATACGCAGTATTTT
TRBV4-1	TRBJ1-1	-	CASSQGRGVNTEAFF	TGCGCCAGCAGCCAAGGACGGGGGGTGAACACTGAAGCTTTCTTT
TRBV6-5	TRBJ2-7	TRBD1	CASTFRRGLSTEQYF	TGTGCCAGCACATTCCGTAGGGGGCTCTCCACCGAGCAGTACTTC
TRBV9	TRBJ1-3	-	CASSSTGAGNTIYF	TGTGCCAGCAGCTCCACGGGGGCTGGAAACACCATATATTTT
TRBV7-9	TRBJ2-1	TRBD2	CASSLGSGSSYNEQFF	TGTGCCAGCAGCTTAGGAAGCGGGAGCTCCTACAATGAGCAGTTCTTC
TRBV15	TRBJ1-1	-	CATSRDPAGNTEAFF	TGTGCCACCAGCAGAGATCCCGCAGGGAACACTGAAGCTTTCTTT
TRBV7-2	TRBJ2-1	-	CASRRRGGLTYNEQFF	TGTGCCAGCAGGAGGAGGGGGGGCCTCACCTACAATGAGCAGTTCTTC
TRBV19	TRBJ2-7	-	CASSIVSGRSTSYEQYF	TGTGCCAGTAGTATAGTTTCCGGCCGATCTACCTCCTACGAGCAGTACTTC
TRBV4-1	TRBJ2-1	-	CASSPGGTPNEQFF	TGCGCCAGCAGCCCAGGCGGGACACCCAATGAGCAGTTCTTC
TRBV4-1	TRBJ1-1	TRBD1	CASSPFNRGNTEAFF	TGCGCCAGCAGCCCCTTCAACAGGGGGAACACTGAAGCTTTCTTT